The present T cell receptor (beta chain) was sequenced within a study of Tregs in tolerant kidney transplant recipients (dated by TCRdb to between 2018 and 2021). At the level of the whole study: The study applied TCRbeta sequencing to find donor-specific regulatory T cells before combined kidney and bone marrow transplantation and then followed those same cells after transplant. Several methods of expanding Tregs specific for an allogeneic donor were compared by TCRbeta repertoire sequencing in a few healthy controls. Broad study findings and their caveats: The study was constrained by small patient numbers, and validation of the findings is required in larger populations and under other immunosuppression protocols. The most biologically relevant and donor-specific TCRbeta repertoire appeared to be identified by expanding Tregs with activated donor B cells. Biological reproducibility was not directly assessed, although technical replication error appeared to be minimal.

Sequences SGHAT (CDR1) and FQNNGV (CDR2) are obtained from the germline V gene. The CDR3 sequence holds 13 residues, the cysteine and phenylalanine included. Only CDR3 DNA is held: 39 bases, read in frame from base 1. Deletion took 3 bases off V and 3 bases off J, with a span of 6 bases between the germline ends. For TCRbeta CDR3 sequencing, genomic DNA was extracted from sorted cells using the QIAGEN DNeasy Blood and Tissue Kit. High-throughput TCRbeta CDR3 sequencing, including PCR amplification with bias correction and internal controls, was performed commercially through immunoSEQ. For the original study's pipeline: A unique productive TCRbeta sequence was defined by the CDR3 nucleotide sequence when primers matched, and otherwise by the CDR3 amino acid sequence together with the Vbeta and Jbeta genes. Sorting error was corrected by removing sequences shared between sorted populations at a frequency ratio of 2:1 or less, and the remaining shared sequences were assigned to the higher population. A sequence counted as donor-reactive if, in CFSE-low cells, the sequence had a frequency of at least 0.01% and was expanded at least 5-fold compared with unstimulated cells. Repertoire divergence was quantified by Jensen-Shannon divergence calculated from the top 100 TCRbeta sequences ranked by frequency. When a sample had multiple sequencing runs, each run was corrected for sorting error separately and the runs were then pooled. This immuneACCESS table, as held by TCRdb, lists in-frame sequences with V and J called but not all clones. Of the missing ones, under half trace to an unresolved V gene in checked studies; the others have no known cause. V, J and clone size were drawn from that table, and D and trimming were deduced from the DNA. For this sample there are tens of thousands of clones; more than 90% appear just once. The ten largest clones add up to approximately 4.8% of the sample.

Comments on this clone: Its target antigen remains unknown. No clone much larger than this one lies a single base away; base qualities are absent.

Unstimulated Tregs (CD4+CD25+CD127-), CD4+ non-Tregs (CD4+CD25-), CD4 and CD8 cells were FACS-sorted from thawed PBMCs. Healthy control blood came either as purchased buffy coats or from healthy volunteers. Healthy control blood was processed by Ficoll density gradient to PBMCs and cryopreserved; patient PBMCs were collected before and after transplant. This sequence was found in a human donor in good health. The chain is made from TRBV11-2 and TRBJ2-1, with no confidently assigned D gene. Sequencing input: CD8+ T cells from blood. The CDR3 sequence is CASSFRGYNEQFF. In nucleotide form, the sequence is TGTGCCAGCAGCTTTAGAGGCTACAATGAGCAGTTCTTC.